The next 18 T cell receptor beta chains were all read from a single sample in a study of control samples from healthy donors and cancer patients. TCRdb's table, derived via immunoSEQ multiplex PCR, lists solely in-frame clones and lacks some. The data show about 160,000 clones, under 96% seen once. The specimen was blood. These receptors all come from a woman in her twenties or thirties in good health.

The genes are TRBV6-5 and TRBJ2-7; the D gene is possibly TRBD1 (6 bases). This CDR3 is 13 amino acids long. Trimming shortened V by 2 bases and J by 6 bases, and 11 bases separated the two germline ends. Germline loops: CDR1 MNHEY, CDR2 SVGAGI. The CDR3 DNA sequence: TGTGCCAGCAGTTACAGGGTGGACAGCGAGCAGTACTTC. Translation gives CASSYRVDSEQYF.

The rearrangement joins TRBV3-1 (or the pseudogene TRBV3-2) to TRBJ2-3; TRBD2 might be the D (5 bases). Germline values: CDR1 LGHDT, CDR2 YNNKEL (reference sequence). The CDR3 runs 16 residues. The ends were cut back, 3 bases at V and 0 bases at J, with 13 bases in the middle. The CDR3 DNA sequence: TGTGCCAGCAGCCACGCACGGACTTCTAGCACAGATACGCAGTATTTT. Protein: CASSHARTSSTDTQYF.

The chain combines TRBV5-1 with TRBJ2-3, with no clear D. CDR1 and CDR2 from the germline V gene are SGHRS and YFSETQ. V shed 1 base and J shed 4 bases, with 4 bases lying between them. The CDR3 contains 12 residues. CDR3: CASSLTADTQYF. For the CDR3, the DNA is TGCGCCAGCAGCTTGACAGCAGATACGCAGTATTTT. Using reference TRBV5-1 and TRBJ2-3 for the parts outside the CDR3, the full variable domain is KAGVTQTPRYLIKTRGQQVTLSCSPISGHRSVSWYQQTPGQGLQFLFEYFSETQRNKGNFPGRFSGRQFSNSRSEMNVSTLELGDSALYLCASSLTADTQYFGPGTRLTVL.

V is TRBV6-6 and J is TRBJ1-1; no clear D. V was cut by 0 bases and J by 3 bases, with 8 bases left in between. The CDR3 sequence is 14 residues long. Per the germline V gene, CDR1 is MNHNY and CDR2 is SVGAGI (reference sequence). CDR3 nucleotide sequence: TGTGCCAGCAGTTACTCCCCTGGGGACACTGAAGCTTTCTTT. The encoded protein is CASSYSPGDTEAFF.

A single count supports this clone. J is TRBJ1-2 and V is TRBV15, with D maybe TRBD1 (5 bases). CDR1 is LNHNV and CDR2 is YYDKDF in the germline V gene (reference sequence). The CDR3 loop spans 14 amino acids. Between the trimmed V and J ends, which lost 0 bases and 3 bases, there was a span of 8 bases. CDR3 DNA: TGTGCCACCAGCAGAGAACAGGCATACTATGGCTACACCTTC. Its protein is CATSREQAYYGYTF.

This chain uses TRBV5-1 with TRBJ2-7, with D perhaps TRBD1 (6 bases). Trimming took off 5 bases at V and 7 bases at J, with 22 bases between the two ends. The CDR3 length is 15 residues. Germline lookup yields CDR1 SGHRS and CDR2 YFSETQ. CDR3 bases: TGCGCCAGCAGACGAGAACCACAGGGAATTGGGGAGCAGTACTTC. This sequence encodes CASRREPQGIGEQYF.

This CDR3 reads CATSSLSSGSTNEQFF. DNA for the CDR3: TGTGCCACCAGCAGCCTCAGTAGCGGGAGTACCAATGAGCAGTTCTTC. V and J are TRBV15 and TRBJ2-1; 9 bases align to TRBD2. The CDR3 has 16 amino acids. Germline V gene sequence: CDR1 LNHNV, CDR2 YYDKDF (reference sequence). Trimming removed 3 bases from V and 6 bases from J; junction bases left unmatched: 9.

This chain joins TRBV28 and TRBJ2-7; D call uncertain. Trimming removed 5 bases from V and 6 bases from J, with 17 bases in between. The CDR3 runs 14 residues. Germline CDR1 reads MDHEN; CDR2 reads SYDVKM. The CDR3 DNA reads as TGTGCCAGCAGTACCCGGGCCATCCCCGGCGAGCAGTACTTC. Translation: CASSTRAIPGEQYF. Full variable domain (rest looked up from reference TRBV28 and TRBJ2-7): DVKVTQSSRYLVKRTGEKVFLECVQDMDHENMFWYRQDPGLGLRLIYFSYDVKMKEKGDIPEGYSVSREKKERFSLILESASTNQTSMYLCASSTRAIPGEQYFGPGTRLTVT.

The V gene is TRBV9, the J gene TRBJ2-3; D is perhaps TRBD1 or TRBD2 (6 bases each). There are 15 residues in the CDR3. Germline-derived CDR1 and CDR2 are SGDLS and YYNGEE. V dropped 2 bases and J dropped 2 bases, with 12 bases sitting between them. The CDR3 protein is CASSVAGHYTDTQYF. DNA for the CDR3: TGTGCCAGCAGCGTGGCGGGACACTACACAGATACGCAGTATTTT.

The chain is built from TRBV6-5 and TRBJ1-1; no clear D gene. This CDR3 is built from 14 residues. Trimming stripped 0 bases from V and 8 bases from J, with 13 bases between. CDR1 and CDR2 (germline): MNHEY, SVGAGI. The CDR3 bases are TGTGCCAGCAGTTACTCGAAACGTGGAACCGAAGCTTTCTTT. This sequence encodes CASSYSKRGTEAFF.

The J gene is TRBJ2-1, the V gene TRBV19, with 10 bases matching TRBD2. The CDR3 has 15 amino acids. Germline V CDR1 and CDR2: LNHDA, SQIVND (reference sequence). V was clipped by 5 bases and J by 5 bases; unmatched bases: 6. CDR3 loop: CASSLLAGANNEQFF. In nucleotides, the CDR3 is TGTGCCAGTAGTCTTCTAGCGGGAGCCAACAATGAGCAGTTCTTC.

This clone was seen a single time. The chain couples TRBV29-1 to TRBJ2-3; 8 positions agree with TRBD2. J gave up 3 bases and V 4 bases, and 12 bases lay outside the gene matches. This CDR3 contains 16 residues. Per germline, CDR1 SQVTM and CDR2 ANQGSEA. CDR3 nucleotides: TGCAGCGTTGGCCCCCCGCGGGGGGATTATACAGATACGCAGTATTTT. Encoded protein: CSVGPPRGDYTDTQYF.

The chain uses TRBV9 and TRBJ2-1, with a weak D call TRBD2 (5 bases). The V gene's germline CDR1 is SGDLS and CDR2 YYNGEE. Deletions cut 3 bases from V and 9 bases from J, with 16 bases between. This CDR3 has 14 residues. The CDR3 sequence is CASSATTRLGEQFF. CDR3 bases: TGTGCCAGCAGCGCGACTACTAGGCTGGGTGAGCAGTTCTTC.

CDR3 DNA sequence: TGTGCCAGCACGAAGGCGGTAGGCTATGGCTACACCTTC. Encoded protein: CASTKAVGYGYTF. The chain has TRBV28 and TRBJ1-2; D uncertain. Germline V gene lookup returns CDR1 MDHEN and CDR2 SYDVKM. CDR3 size: 13 residues. Trimming stripped 7 bases from V and 4 bases from J, with 13 bases between.

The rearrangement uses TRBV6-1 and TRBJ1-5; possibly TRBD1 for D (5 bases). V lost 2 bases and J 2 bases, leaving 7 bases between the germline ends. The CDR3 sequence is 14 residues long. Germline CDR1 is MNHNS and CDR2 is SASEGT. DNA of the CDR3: TGTGCCAGCAGTGAACAGGGAGGCAATCAGCCCCAGCATTTT. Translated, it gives CASSEQGGNQPQHF.

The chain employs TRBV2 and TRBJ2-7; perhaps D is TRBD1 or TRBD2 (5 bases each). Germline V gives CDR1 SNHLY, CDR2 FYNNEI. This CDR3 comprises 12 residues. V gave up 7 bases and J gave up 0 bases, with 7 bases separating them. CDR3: CASTRGSYEQYF. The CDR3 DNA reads TGTGCCAGCACGAGGGGCTCCTACGAGCAGTACTTC.

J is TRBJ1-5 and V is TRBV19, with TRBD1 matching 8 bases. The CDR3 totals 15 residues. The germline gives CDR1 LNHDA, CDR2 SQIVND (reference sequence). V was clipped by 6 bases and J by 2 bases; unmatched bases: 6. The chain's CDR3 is CASRNRGAGNQPQHF. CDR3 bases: TGTGCCAGTAGGAACAGGGGGGCTGGCAATCAGCCCCAGCATTTT.

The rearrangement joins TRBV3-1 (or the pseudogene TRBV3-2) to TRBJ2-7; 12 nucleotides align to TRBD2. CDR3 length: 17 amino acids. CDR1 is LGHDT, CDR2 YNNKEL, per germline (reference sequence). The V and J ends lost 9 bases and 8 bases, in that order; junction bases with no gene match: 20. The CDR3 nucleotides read TGTGCCAGTTCCGCACCTGGCTCACTAGCGGGAGGCGTCAAGCAGTACTTC. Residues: CASSAPGSLAGGVKQYF.